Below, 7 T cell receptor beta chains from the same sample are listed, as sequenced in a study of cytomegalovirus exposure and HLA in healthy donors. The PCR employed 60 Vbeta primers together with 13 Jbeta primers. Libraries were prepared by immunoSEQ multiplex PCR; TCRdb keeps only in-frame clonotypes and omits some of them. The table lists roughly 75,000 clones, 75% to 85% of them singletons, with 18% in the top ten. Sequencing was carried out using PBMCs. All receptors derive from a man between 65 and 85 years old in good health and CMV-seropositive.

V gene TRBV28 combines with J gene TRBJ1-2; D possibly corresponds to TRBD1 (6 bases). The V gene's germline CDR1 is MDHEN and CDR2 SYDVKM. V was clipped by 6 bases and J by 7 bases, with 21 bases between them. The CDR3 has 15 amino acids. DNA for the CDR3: TGTGCCAGCAGCTTGTTCATGGGGGCGCTCGCTGGCTACACCTTC. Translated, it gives CASSLFMGALAGYTF.

CDR3 loop: CASRIQGGQYNEQFF. The CDR3 DNA is TGTGCCAGCAGAATACAGGGGGGGCAATACAATGAGCAGTTCTTC. J is TRBJ2-1 and V is TRBV6-6, with D possibly being TRBD1 (8 bases). V lost 6 bases and J lost 4, with 16 bases in between. CDR1 and CDR2 (germline): MNHNY, SVGAGI (reference sequence). This CDR3 is 15 amino acids long.

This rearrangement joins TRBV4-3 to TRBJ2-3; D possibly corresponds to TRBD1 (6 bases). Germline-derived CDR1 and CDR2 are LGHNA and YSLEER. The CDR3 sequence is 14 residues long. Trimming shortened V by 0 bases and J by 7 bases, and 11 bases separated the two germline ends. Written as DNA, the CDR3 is TGCGCCAGCAGCCAAGAAGGGGGAGTTAATACGCAGTATTTT. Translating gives CASSQEGGVNTQYF.

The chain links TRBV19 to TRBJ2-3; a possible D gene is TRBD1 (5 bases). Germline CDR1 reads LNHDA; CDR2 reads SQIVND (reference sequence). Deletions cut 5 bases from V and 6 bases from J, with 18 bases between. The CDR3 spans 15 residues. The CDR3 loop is CASSSVAQGEDTQYF. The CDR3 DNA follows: TGTGCCAGTAGTTCGGTTGCGCAGGGTGAGGATACGCAGTATTTT.

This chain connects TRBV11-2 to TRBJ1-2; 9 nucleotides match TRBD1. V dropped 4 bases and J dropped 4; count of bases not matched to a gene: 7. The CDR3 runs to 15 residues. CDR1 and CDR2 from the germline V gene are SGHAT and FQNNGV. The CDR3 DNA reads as TGTGCCAGCAGCTCCCGGACAGGGGAGACCTATGGCTACACCTTC. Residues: CASSSRTGETYGYTF.

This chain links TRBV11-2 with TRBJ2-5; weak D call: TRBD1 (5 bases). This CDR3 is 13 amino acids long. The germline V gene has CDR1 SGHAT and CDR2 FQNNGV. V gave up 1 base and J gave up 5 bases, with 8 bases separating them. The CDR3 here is CASSLGGVETQYF. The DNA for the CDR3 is TGTGCCAGCAGCTTAGGGGGCGTGGAGACCCAGTACTTC.

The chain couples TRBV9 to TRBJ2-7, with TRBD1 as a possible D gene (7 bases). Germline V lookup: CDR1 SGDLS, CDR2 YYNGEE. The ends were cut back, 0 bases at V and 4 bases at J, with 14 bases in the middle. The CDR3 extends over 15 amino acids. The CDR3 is CASSVESGGGYEQYF. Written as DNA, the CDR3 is TGTGCCAGCAGCGTAGAGTCAGGGGGAGGTTACGAGCAGTACTTC.